This T cell receptor beta chain was sequenced for a study of CD8+CD57+ T cells in acquired aplastic anemia. TCR beta VDJ and CDR3 profiles were obtained from a genomic DNA template. TCRdb re-called the reads through MiXCR, storing one row per CDR3 protein. The sample yields some 240,000 distinct CDR3 sequences, around 32% seen once. CDR3 length equals 15 residues. CDR1 is MNHEY, CDR2 SVGEGT, per germline. With 0 bases removed from V and 0 bases from J, the gap between germline ends came to 9 bases. Material: sorted CD4+, CD8+, or CD8+CD57+ T cells (not recorded which) from PBMCs. This receptor was identified in a human donor in good health, serving as a control. The chain couples TRBV6-2 or TRBV6-3 to TRBJ2-7, with D possibly being TRBD2 (5 bases). The CDR3 is CASSYSRAVSYEQYF. For the CDR3, the DNA is TGTGCCAGCAGTTACTCGAGGGCGGTCTCCTACGAGCAGTACTTC.